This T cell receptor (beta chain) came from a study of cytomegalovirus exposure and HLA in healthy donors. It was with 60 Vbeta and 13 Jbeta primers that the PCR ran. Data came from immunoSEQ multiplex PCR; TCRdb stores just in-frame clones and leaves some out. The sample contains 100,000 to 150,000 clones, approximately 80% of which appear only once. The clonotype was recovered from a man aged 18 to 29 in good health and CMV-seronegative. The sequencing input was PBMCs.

The CDR3 is CASTPPGSPQPQHF. The CDR3 DNA reads as TGTGCCAGCACCCCCCCGGGAAGTCCTCAGCCCCAGCATTTT. The V gene is TRBV28, the J gene TRBJ1-5, with unresolved D. CDR1 MDHEN and CDR2 SYDVKM come from the germline V gene. This CDR3 comprises 14 residues. V was pared by 7 bases and J by 6 bases, with 16 bases between.